This entry is about one T cell receptor (beta chain). Its antigen is currently unknown. This entry comes from a study of response to subunit inactivated influenza vaccine. General study results and limits: A suggestion made by the authors is that each seasonal influenza vaccination recruits few new T cells.

MiXCR was run by TCRdb on the RT-PCR reads, yielding one entry per CDR3 protein. The sample yields fewer than 750,000 distinct CDR3 sequences, 13% to 15% seen once. Here the sequenced sample was PBMCs from blood, taken 11 to 12 days after vaccination. The clonotype comes from a man aged 45-65 years who received an inactivated influenza vaccine.

CDR3 amino acids: CASSRGSSGDNNEQFF. DNA for the CDR3: TGTGCCAGCAGCCGAGGTTCTAGCGGGGATAACAATGAGCAGTTCTTC. This chain links TRBV7-3 with TRBJ2-1, with 9 positions matching TRBD2. The CDR3 is made up of 16 amino acids. The germline V gene has CDR1 SGHTA and CDR2 FQGTGA. Trimming at V came to 5 bases and at J to 5 bases, leaving 10 bases not matched to a gene.